These 13 T cell receptor beta chains came from one sample sequenced in a study of OX40 agonist ivuxolimab in advanced cancers. The data were produced by immunoSEQ multiplex PCR, yet TCRdb's version contains in-frame clones alone and is incomplete. In the table there are approximately 70,000 clones, about nine tenths of which are singletons. The sequencing here drew on CD4+ or CD8+ T cells sorted from blood, taken in a trial of the OX40 agonist ivuxolimab. Receptors were obtained from an adult with an advanced solid tumor such as melanoma, head and neck, liver or kidney cancer.

CDR3 residues: CATSAHSSETQYF. CDR3 in DNA: TGTGCCACCAGCGCACACTCAAGCGAGACCCAGTACTTC. This chain joins TRBV15 and TRBJ2-5; D not resolved. The germline V gene has CDR1 LNHNV and CDR2 YYDKDF (reference sequence). The CDR3 length is 13 residues. V gave up 5 bases and J gave up 5 bases, with 12 bases separating them.

The chain uses TRBV5-1 and TRBJ1-4, with 7 nucleotides matching TRBD1. The CDR3 contains 15 residues. The germline V gene encodes CDR1 SGHRS and CDR2 YFSETQ. Germline trimming cut 4 bases from V and 4 bases from J; bases unmatched to any gene: 7. CDR3 bases: TGCGCCAGCAGCCGTGAAACAGGGGTTAATGAAAAACTGTTTTTT. It specifies CASSRETGVNEKLFF.

V and J are TRBV9 and TRBJ2-1; D is unclear. This CDR3 comprises 12 residues. Germline assignment: CDR1 SGDLS and CDR2 YYNGEE. The germline V and J ends were trimmed by 0 bases and 4 bases, with 2 bases remaining between them. The CDR3, as DNA: TGTGCCAGCAGCGTAGCATACAATGAGCAGTTCTTC. Protein sequence: CASSVAYNEQFF.

The J gene is TRBJ2-3, the V gene TRBV27; 7 positions agree with TRBD2. Per the germline V gene, CDR1 is MNHEY and CDR2 is SMNVEV (reference sequence). This CDR3 is 17 amino acids long. After removal of 5 bases from V and 0 bases from J, the junction contained 11 bases not matched to a gene. This chain's CDR3 is CASSRVARRGSTDTQYF. As DNA, the CDR3 is TGTGCCAGCAGTCGGGTCGCGAGGCGGGGGAGCACAGATACGCAGTATTTT.

The DNA for the CDR3 is TGTGCCAGCAGTGGACAGGACTATGGCTACACCTTC. The encoded protein is CASSGQDYGYTF. The chain links TRBV2 to TRBJ1-2; D possibly corresponds to TRBD1 (6 bases). CDR1 and CDR2 (germline): SNHLY, FYNNEI. Trimming cost V 4 bases and J 3 bases, with 6 bases left between them. The CDR3 totals 12 residues.

The gene calls are TRBV28 and TRBJ2-1, with D possibly being TRBD1 (6 bases). The CDR3 consists of 13 residues. The V gene's germline CDR1 is MDHEN and CDR2 SYDVKM. V shed 5 bases and J shed 8 bases, with 13 bases lying between them. The CDR3 region is CASSPTGFYEQFF. CDR3 nucleotides: TGTGCCAGCAGTCCTACAGGGTTCTATGAGCAGTTCTTC.

Details on this clone: The CDR3 does not close with the conserved phenylalanine or tryptophan, likely indicating a read error. The DNA is omitted, as the CDR3 cannot be located on it reliably, and the CDR3 follows TCRdb's listing. The rearrangement uses TRBV7-7 and TRBJ1-2. Counting both end residues, the CDR3 totals 13 amino acids. Germline V gene lookup returns CDR1 SSHAT and CDR2 FNYEAQ (reference sequence). CDR3 region: CASSPYEEGRVHI.

The rearrangement joins TRBV6-5 to TRBJ1-1; TRBD1 agrees at 8 bases. The germline gives CDR1 MNHEY, CDR2 SVGAGI. CDR3 length: 14 amino acids. V lost 5 bases and J lost 3; bases outside the gene matches: 5. The CDR3 region is CASSRTGTDTEAFF. CDR3 nucleotide sequence: TGTGCCAGCAGTCGGACAGGGACGGACACTGAAGCTTTCTTT.

This rearrangement joins TRBV19 to TRBJ2-3; 9 positions agree with TRBD1. V lost 5 bases to trimming and J lost 1 base; unmatched junction nucleotides: 4. Germline CDR1 is LNHDA and CDR2 is SQIVND (reference sequence). The CDR3 length is 15 residues. The CDR3 DNA reads TGTGCCAGTAGTTCACGGACAGGGGGCACAGATACGCAGTATTTT. Its translation: CASSSRTGGTDTQYF. Full variable domain (missing parts from reference TRBV19 and TRBJ2-3): DGGITQSPKYLFRKEGQNVTLSCEQNLNHDAMYWYRQDPGQGLRLIYYSQIVNDFQKGDIAEGYSVSREKKESFPLTVTSAQKNPTAFYLCASSSRTGGTDTQYFGPGTRLTVL.

The chain uses TRBV19 and TRBJ2-2; weak D call: TRBD2 (5 bases). V lost 3 bases and J 6 bases, leaving 11 bases between the germline ends. CDR3 length: 14 residues. Germline V lookup: CDR1 LNHDA, CDR2 SQIVND (reference sequence). This CDR3 is CASSIRVGAGELFF. CDR3 nucleotides: TGTGCCAGTAGTATTAGGGTCGGGGCCGGGGAGCTGTTTTTT. Supplemented by reference TRBV19 and TRBJ2-2, the full variable domain reads DGGITQSPKYLFRKEGQNVTLSCEQNLNHDAMYWYRQDPGQGLRLIYYSQIVNDFQKGDIAEGYSVSREKKESFPLTVTSAQKNPTAFYLCASSIRVGAGELFFGEGSRLTVL.

V and J are TRBV11-1 and TRBJ2-7; the D call may be TRBD1 or TRBD2 (6 bases each). The V gene lost 5 bases and the J gene lost 4 bases, with 15 bases spanning the gap. CDR3 length equals 14 residues. Germline V gene sequence: CDR1 SGHAT, CDR2 FQDESV (reference sequence). As DNA, the CDR3 is TGTGCCAGCAGCCCGGGGGCTTTGCTGTACGAGCAGTACTTC. This encodes CASSPGALLYEQYF.

This chain connects TRBV2 to TRBJ1-1; D is undetermined. V was cut by 6 bases and J by 7 bases, with 12 bases left in between. Looked up from germline, CDR1 is SNHLY and CDR2 is FYNNEI. The CDR3 spans 12 residues. The CDR3 sequence is CASRPAGFEAFF. Written as DNA, the CDR3 is TGTGCCAGCAGGCCCGCAGGATTTGAAGCTTTCTTT.

The genes are TRBV5-1 and TRBJ2-7; D call uncertain. Per germline, CDR1 SGHRS and CDR2 YFSETQ. Deletions cut 3 bases from V and 6 bases from J, with 19 bases between. The CDR3 is 15 amino acids. This CDR3 reads CASSWVTGSDGEQYF. CDR3 DNA: TGCGCCAGCAGCTGGGTTACGGGTTCCGACGGCGAGCAGTACTTC.